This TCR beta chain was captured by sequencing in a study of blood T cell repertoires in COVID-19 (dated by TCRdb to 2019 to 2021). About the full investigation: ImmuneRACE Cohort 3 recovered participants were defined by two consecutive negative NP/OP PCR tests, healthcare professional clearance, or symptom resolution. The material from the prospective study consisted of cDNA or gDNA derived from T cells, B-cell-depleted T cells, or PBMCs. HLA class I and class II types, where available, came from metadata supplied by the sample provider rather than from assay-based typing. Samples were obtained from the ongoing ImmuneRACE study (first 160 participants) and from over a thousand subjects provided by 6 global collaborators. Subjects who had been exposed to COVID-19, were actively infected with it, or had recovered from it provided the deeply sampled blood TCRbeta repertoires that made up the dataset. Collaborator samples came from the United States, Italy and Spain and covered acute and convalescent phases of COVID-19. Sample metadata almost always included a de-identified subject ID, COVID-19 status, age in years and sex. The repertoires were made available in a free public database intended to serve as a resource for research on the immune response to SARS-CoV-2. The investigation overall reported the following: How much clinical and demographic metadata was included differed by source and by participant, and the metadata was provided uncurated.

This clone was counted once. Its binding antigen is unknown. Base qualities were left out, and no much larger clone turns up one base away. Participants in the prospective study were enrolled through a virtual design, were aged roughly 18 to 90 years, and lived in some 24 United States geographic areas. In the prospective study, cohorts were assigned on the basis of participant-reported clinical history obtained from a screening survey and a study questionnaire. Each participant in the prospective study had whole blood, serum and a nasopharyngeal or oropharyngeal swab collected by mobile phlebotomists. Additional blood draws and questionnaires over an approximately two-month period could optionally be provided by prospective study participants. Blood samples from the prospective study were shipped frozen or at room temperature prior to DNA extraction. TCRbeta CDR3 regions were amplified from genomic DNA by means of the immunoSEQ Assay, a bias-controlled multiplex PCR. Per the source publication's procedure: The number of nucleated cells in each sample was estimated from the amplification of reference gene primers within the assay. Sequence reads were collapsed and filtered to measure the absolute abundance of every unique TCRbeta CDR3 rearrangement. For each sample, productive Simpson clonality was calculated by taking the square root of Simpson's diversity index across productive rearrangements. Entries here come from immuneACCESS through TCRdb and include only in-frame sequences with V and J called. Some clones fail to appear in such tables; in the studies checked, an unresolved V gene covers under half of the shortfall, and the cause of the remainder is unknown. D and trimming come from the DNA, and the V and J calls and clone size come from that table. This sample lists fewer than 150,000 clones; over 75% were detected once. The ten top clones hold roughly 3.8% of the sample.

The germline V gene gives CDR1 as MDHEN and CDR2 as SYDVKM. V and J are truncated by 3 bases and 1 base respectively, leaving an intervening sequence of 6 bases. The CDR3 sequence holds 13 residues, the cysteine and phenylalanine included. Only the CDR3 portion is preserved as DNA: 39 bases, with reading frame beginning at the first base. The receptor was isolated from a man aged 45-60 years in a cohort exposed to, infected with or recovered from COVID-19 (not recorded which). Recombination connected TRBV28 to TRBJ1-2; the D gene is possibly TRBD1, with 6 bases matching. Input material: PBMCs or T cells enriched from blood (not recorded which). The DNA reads TGTGCCAGCAGTTTCAGGGGTAACTATGGCTACACCTTC. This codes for CASSFRGNYGYTF.